These 29 T cell receptor beta chains came from one sample sequenced in a study of early T cells in non-severe SARS-CoV-2 infection. Via MiXCR, TCRdb re-called the 5' RACE reads, giving one row per CDR3 protein. The sample carries under 85,000 distinct CDR3 sequences, 13% to 15% recorded once. The specimen sequenced was whole blood. These receptors originate from an adult who was a healthcare worker with PCR-confirmed SARS-CoV-2 infection or an uninfected control (not recorded which).

This clonotype was seen a few times. This rearrangement joins TRBV6-2 or TRBV6-3 to TRBJ2-7; D perhaps matches TRBD2 (6 bases). This CDR3 is built from 14 residues. Trimming left V 6 bases short and J 2 bases short, with 14 bases between. Looked up from germline, CDR1 is MNHEY and CDR2 is SVGEGT. The CDR3 loop reads CASRLLGLPYEQYF. For the CDR3, the DNA is TGTGCCAGCAGACTTTTAGGACTACCCTACGAGCAGTACTTC.

This clonotype has more than one count but fewer than ten. This chain links TRBV7-8 with TRBJ2-2; the D gene is possibly TRBD2 (5 bases). This CDR3 is built from 16 residues. Trimming took 3 bases from V and 1 from J, leaving 12 bases between them. Germline CDR1 SGHVS, CDR2 FQNEAQ. CDR3 residues: CASSFQWRLNTGELFF. The DNA for the CDR3 is TGTGCCAGCAGCTTCCAGTGGAGGCTGAACACCGGGGAGCTGTTTTTT.

This clonotype was seen a handful of times. The chain links TRBV7-2 to TRBJ2-3; D possibly uses TRBD1 or TRBD2 (5 bases each). Deletions cut 5 bases from V and 0 bases from J, with 9 bases between. The length of the CDR3 is 14 residues. From germline, CDR1 is SGHTA and CDR2 FQGNSA. For the CDR3, the DNA is TGTGCCAGCAGCCCGGGACGAAGCACAGATACGCAGTATTTT. Amino acids: CASSPGRSTDTQYF.

The chain links TRBV7-9 to TRBJ1-5, with D unclear. This CDR3 comprises 15 residues. The germline CDR1 and CDR2 sequences are SEHNR and FQNEAQ (reference sequence). V dropped 1 base and J dropped 2 bases, with 9 bases sitting between them. The CDR3 DNA reads TGTGCCAGCAGCTTAGGCCAGAATGGCAATCAGCCCCAGCATTTT. Protein: CASSLGQNGNQPQHF.

There are a few counts of this clonotype. The chain is built from TRBV18 and TRBJ1-1; unclear D gene. There are 14 residues in the CDR3. CDR1 KGHSH and CDR2 LQKENI come from the germline V gene. Trimming removed 0 bases from V and 6 bases from J, with 11 bases in between. The CDR3 DNA follows: TGTGCCAGCTCACCACCGTACGCGGTCGCTGAAGCTTTCTTT. Its protein product is CASSPPYAVAEAFF.

The J gene is TRBJ2-5, the V gene TRBV25-1; a weak D match, TRBD1 (5 bases). The CDR3 consists of 15 residues. The germline V gene encodes CDR1 MGHDK and CDR2 SYGVNS. V dropped 0 bases and J dropped 5 bases, with 13 bases sitting between them. The CDR3 bases are TGTGCCAGCAGTGAATATATGGGGCAGACGGAGACCCAGTACTTC. It encodes CASSEYMGQTETQYF.

The chain links TRBV29-1 to TRBJ2-7; 7 nucleotides line up with TRBD1. V trimming: 4 bases; J trimming: 3 bases; junction bases outside the gene matches: 6. The CDR3 consists of 13 residues. Germline lookup yields CDR1 SQVTM and CDR2 ANQGSEA. CDR3 sequence (DNA): TGCAGCGTTGCGACCCGGGACAGCTACGAGCAGTACTTC. Protein sequence: CSVATRDSYEQYF.

The sample holds a few counts of this clonotype. The chain joins TRBV24-1 to TRBJ2-2; D remains ambiguous. Trimming shortened V by 2 bases and J by 2 bases, and 5 bases separated the two germline ends. Germline V gives CDR1 KGHDR, CDR2 SFDVKD. The CDR3 covers 14 residues. The CDR3 protein is CATSDYPNTGELFF. The CDR3 DNA sequence: TGTGCCACCAGTGATTATCCTAACACCGGGGAGCTGTTTTTT.

This clonotype was found many times. The J gene is TRBJ1-1, the V gene TRBV10-3; TRBD1 is a possible D gene (5 bases). Germline CDR1 is ENHRY and CDR2 is SYGVKD. The CDR3 spans 14 residues. V gave up 3 bases and J gave up 7 bases, with 15 bases separating them. The CDR3 DNA sequence: TGTGCCATCAGTGATCCGAGGGCGCAGGGTGAAGCTTTCTTT. Residues: CAISDPRAQGEAFF.

This clonotype was observed a few times. This chain links TRBV7-9 with TRBJ2-7; D might be TRBD1 or TRBD2, each matching 5 bases. The CDR3 loop spans 14 amino acids. V lost 1 base and J 5 bases, leaving 12 bases between the germline ends. Germline loops: CDR1 SEHNR, CDR2 FQNEAQ (reference sequence). The CDR3 DNA reads as TGTGCCAGCAGCTTAGTCAGGGACCGGGACGAGCAGTACTTC. Protein sequence: CASSLVRDRDEQYF.

The chain is built from TRBV6-6 and TRBJ1-5, with a tentative D call TRBD1 (5 bases). CDR3 size: 18 residues. From germline, CDR1 is MNHNY and CDR2 SVGAGI (reference sequence). V was pared by 6 bases and J by 0 bases, with 21 bases between. CDR3 protein: CASSPRRGGGNSNQPQHF. The CDR3 DNA reads as TGTGCCAGCAGCCCCCGGAGGGGAGGAGGAAATAGCAATCAGCCCCAGCATTTT.

The chain has TRBV6-6 and TRBJ1-2; D gene ambiguous. This CDR3 has 11 amino acids. Germline values: CDR1 MNHNY, CDR2 SVGAGI (reference sequence). The germline V and J ends were trimmed by 7 bases and 8 bases, with 11 bases remaining between them. CDR3 amino acids: CASTEKWGYTF. CDR3 sequence (DNA): TGTGCCAGCACCGAAAAATGGGGCTACACCTTC.

This clonotype was counted only a few times. This chain uses TRBV6-6 with TRBJ2-7; 7 bases align to TRBD2. Trimming at V came to 0 bases and at J to 4 bases, leaving 12 bases not matched to a gene. The CDR3 is made up of 17 amino acids. Germline values: CDR1 MNHNY, CDR2 SVGAGI (reference sequence). The CDR3 nucleotides are TGTGCCAGCAGTTACTCCCCCCACAACGGGGGGATATACGAGCAGTACTTC. It specifies CASSYSPHNGGIYEQYF.

Comment on this clonotype: A junction boundary mismatches the germline segment, possibly from a read error. This rearrangement joins TRBV7-8 to TRBJ2-1; D remains unclear. Germline CDR1 reads SGHVS; CDR2 reads FQNEAQ. The CDR3 is 11 residues long. In nucleotides, the CDR3 is TGTGCCAGCAGCTTAGATGGCTACCCGGACTTC. Translated: CASSLDGYPDF.

This clonotype occurred once. This chain joins TRBV9 and TRBJ1-5; D gene unclear. V lost 8 bases and J lost 1, with 4 bases in between. In germline, CDR1 is SGDLS, CDR2 YYNGEE. The length of the CDR3 is 11 residues. CDR3 sequence (DNA): TGTGCCAGTAGGAGCAATCAGCCCCAGCATTTT. This sequence encodes CASRSNQPQHF.

This clonotype was seen a handful of times. The gene calls are TRBV7-6 and TRBJ2-7; D is possibly TRBD2 (6 bases). Germline CDR1 reads SGHVS; CDR2 reads FNYEAQ. The CDR3 totals 13 residues. Trimming left V 5 bases short and J 5 bases short, with 13 bases between. CDR3 DNA: TGTGCCAGCAGCCGGGACTTGGTGGACGAGCAGTACTTC. Amino acids: CASSRDLVDEQYF.

V gene TRBV10-3 combines with J gene TRBJ2-2; the D is unclear. The CDR3 has 12 residues. V was clipped by 4 bases and J by 5 bases, with 5 bases between them. Germline-derived CDR1 and CDR2 are ENHRY and SYGVKD. CDR3 DNA: TGTGCCATCAGTGTCTGGACCGGGGAGCTGTTTTTT. This codes for CAISVWTGELFF.

This clonotype has just a few counts. The DNA for the CDR3 is TGTGCCAGCATCCTTGGGGGTACAGGAGAGCAGTTCTTC. Residues: CASILGGTGEQFF. The chain recombines TRBV12-3 or TRBV12-4 with TRBJ2-1; tentatively, D is TRBD1 or TRBD2 (5 bases each). The CDR3 contains 13 residues. V was pared by 7 bases and J by 10 bases, with 17 bases between.

The DNA of the CDR3 is TGTGCCAGCAACCCGGGACAGGGGGCAATCGGGGAGCTGTTTTTT. This translates into CASNPGQGAIGELFF. This chain joins TRBV9 and TRBJ2-2; 12 nucleotides match TRBD1. There are 15 residues in the CDR3. Losses at the gene ends were 6 bases for V and 7 bases for J; bases not matched to a gene: 7. Looked up from germline, CDR1 is SGDLS and CDR2 is YYNGEE. Drawing the rest from reference TRBV9 and TRBJ2-2, the complete variable domain is DSGVTQTPKHLITATGQRVTLRCSPRSGDLSVYWYQQSLDQGLQFLIQYYNGEERAKGNILERFSAQQFPDLHSELNLSSLELGDSALYFCASNPGQGAIGELFFGEGSRLTVL.

This chain links TRBV3-1 with TRBJ1-6; D ambiguous. The CDR3 consists of 16 residues. Germline CDR1 and CDR2: LGHDT and YNNKEL (reference sequence). The ends were cut back, 1 base at V and 7 bases at J, with 14 bases in the middle. CDR3 amino acids: CASSQVWATGNSPLHF. The CDR3 DNA is TGTGCCAGCAGCCAAGTCTGGGCAACGGGGAATTCACCCCTCCACTTT.

This clonotype was observed at least ten times. CDR3 coding DNA: TGTGCCAGCAGCCCCCTGCCTCCGACCTACGAGCAGTACTTC. Encoded protein: CASSPLPPTYEQYF. The rearrangement links TRBV7-2 to TRBJ2-7; D remains unclear. The CDR3 sequence is 14 residues long. Germline-derived CDR1 and CDR2 are SGHTA and FQGNSA. V was clipped by 5 bases and J by 2 bases, with 13 bases between them.

This clonotype was seen a few times. The chain combines TRBV6-6 with TRBJ2-5, with 12 nucleotides matching TRBD2. The CDR3 totals 17 residues. In germline, CDR1 is MNHNY, CDR2 SVGAGI (reference sequence). The V and J ends lost 2 bases and 3 bases, in that order; junction bases with no gene match: 7. As DNA, the CDR3 is TGTGCCAGCAGTTACGGTAGCGCTAGCGGGGGGGAAGAGACCCAGTACTTC. This codes for CASSYGSASGGEETQYF.

This chain connects TRBV28 to TRBJ1-1, with D unclear. CDR1 MDHEN and CDR2 SYDVKM come from the germline V gene. Between the trimmed V and J ends, which lost 5 bases and 9 bases, there was a span of 13 bases. This CDR3 region has 12 residues. The CDR3 loop is CASSITGKKAFF. The CDR3, as DNA: TGTGCCAGCAGTATAACGGGGAAGAAAGCTTTCTTT.

The rearrangement links TRBV12-3 or TRBV12-4 to TRBJ2-2; tentative D call: TRBD1 (5 bases). V was pared by 3 bases and J by 6 bases, with 11 bases between. The CDR3 runs to 14 residues. The CDR3 nucleotides read TGTGCCAGCAGTTTGGGGTGGGGCCCCGGGGAGCTGTTTTTT. Encoded protein: CASSLGWGPGELFF.

Turning to this clonotype: At one end, the junction sequence differs from germline, possibly due to a read error. V gene TRBV11-2 combines with J gene TRBJ1-2; TRBD1 aligns across 7 bases. This CDR3 comprises 15 residues. Germline CDR1 is SGHAT and CDR2 is FQNNGV. The chain's CDR3 is CASSLAGQQNFGYTF. The CDR3 coding sequence is TGTGCCAGCAGCTTAGCGGGACAGCAAAACTTTGGCTACACCTTC.

This clonotype turned up a few times. The V and J genes are TRBV11-3 and TRBJ2-5; 10 bases are shared with TRBD1. J lost 2 bases, V lost 5 bases, and 5 bases had no gene match. This CDR3 spans 15 amino acids. Germline values: CDR1 SGHNT, CDR2 YENEEA. CDR3: CASSPGTGDQETQYF. The CDR3 coding sequence is TGTGCCAGCAGCCCCGGGACAGGGGATCAAGAGACCCAGTACTTC.

The chain employs TRBV20-1 and TRBJ1-1; D is unclear. The CDR3 covers 12 residues. The germline V gene encodes CDR1 DFQATT and CDR2 SNEGSKA (reference sequence). Trimming pared 2 bases from V and 6 bases from J, leaving 10 bases between. The chain's CDR3 is CSARWERAEAFF. CDR3 DNA: TGCAGTGCTAGATGGGAAAGGGCTGAAGCTTTCTTT.

V and J are TRBV18 and TRBJ2-2; D possibly matches TRBD1 or TRBD2 (5 bases each). CDR3 size: 15 residues. Between the trimmed V and J ends, which lost 1 base and 0 bases, there was a span of 6 bases. Germline-derived CDR1 and CDR2 are KGHSH and LQKENI. CDR3 amino acids: CASSPQGPNTGELFF. CDR3 bases: TGTGCCAGCTCACCACAGGGACCGAACACCGGGGAGCTGTTTTTT.

This clonotype was observed at least ten times. The V gene is TRBV27, the J gene TRBJ2-5; tentatively, D is TRBD1 or TRBD2 (5 bases each). The V gene lost 7 bases and the J gene lost 5 bases, with 20 bases spanning the gap. Per germline, CDR1 MNHEY and CDR2 SMNVEV (reference sequence). CDR3 size: 15 residues. CDR3 amino acids: CASTTAYRRGETQYF. The CDR3 DNA reads as TGTGCCAGCACGACAGCTTATCGCCGGGGTGAGACCCAGTACTTC.